This TCR beta chain appears in the sequencing data of a study of OX40 agonist ivuxolimab in advanced cancers. Clones were sequenced by immunoSEQ multiplex PCR, and TCRdb holds only the in-frame ones, with some missing. Of over 95,000 clones listed, roughly 91% are singletons. As to this clone: Its antigen is undetermined.

Patients were excluded for autoimmune disease history or systemic immunosuppression. Study outcomes and limitations: It was also the case that some nonresponders had low normalized T-cell clonal expansion. Both blood CD4+ and CD8+ T cells showed clonal growth by week 6 at 0.1 to 3.0 mg/kg. CD8+ T cells were the subset that, on average, had more expanded clones than CD4+.

The receptor was derived from an adult with an advanced solid tumor such as melanoma, head and neck, liver or kidney cancer. The input for sequencing was CD4+ or CD8+ T cells sorted from blood, taken in a trial of the OX40 agonist ivuxolimab.

The CDR3 coding sequence is TGTGCCAGCTCACCACCGACGGTTTACGAGCAGTACTTC. This encodes CASSPPTVYEQYF. This chain joins TRBV18 and TRBJ2-7; D unclear. Germline CDR1 reads KGHSH; CDR2 reads LQKENI. Trimming took 0 bases from V and 4 from J, leaving 7 bases between them. The CDR3 has 13 amino acids.